A selection of T cell receptor beta chains follows, all from one sample in a study of Graves' ophthalmopathy and Graves' hyperthyroidism. Each CDR3 protein gets one entry after TCRdb re-called the multiplex PCR reads with MiXCR. The table lists about 400,000 distinct CDR3 sequences, around 19% of them singletons. The specimen sequenced was peripheral blood. All receptors come from a woman in her late teens or twenties with Graves' ophthalmopathy. CDR3s include the opening cysteine and the closing phenylalanine or tryptophan. The order of the fields is clone size, J gene, D gene, V gene, CDR3 protein. The D gene is left open where the match is weak. Rows may omit the clone size; those that give it use once, few, many or a size class.

-,TRBJ1-5,-,TRBV20-1,CSARPNWGGINQPQHF
many,TRBJ2-5,-,TRBV6-2/TRBV6-3,CASSYSVKYQETQYF
few,TRBJ2-2,TRBD2,TRBV10-3,CAISEPTSGPTGELFF
many,TRBJ2-5,-,TRBV29-1,CSVEDWRKTQYF
many,TRBJ1-2,-,TRBV6-1,CASSPAGPLNYGYTF
many,TRBJ2-5,TRBD1,TRBV14,CASSQDLSRDRGWETQYF
many,TRBJ2-7,TRBD1,TRBV18,CASSPRDRAPYEQYF
-,TRBJ2-7,-,TRBV7-8,CASSSYPGPYEQYF
few,TRBJ2-7,TRBD2,TRBV28,CASSSGLAGVIREQYF
-,TRBJ2-7,-,TRBV6-5,CASSYREGEFHEQYF
-,TRBJ2-7,TRBD2,TRBV27,CASILLAGAYEQYF
many,TRBJ1-2,TRBD1,TRBV10-2,CATGTGTSGYTF
-,TRBJ1-1,-,TRBV11-1,CASSPVEIGMNTEAFF
many,TRBJ2-2,-,TRBV6-1,CASRADSRGTGELFF
-,TRBJ2-7,TRBD1,TRBV6-1,CASSEWGQGNHEQYF
many,TRBJ1-3,-,TRBV2,CASIGLGSGNTIYF
many,TRBJ1-5,-,TRBV20-1,CSAREVEGAQHF
-,TRBJ1-5,-,TRBV5-1,CASSPGMTNQPQHF
-,TRBJ2-7,TRBD2,TRBV10-3,CAKSNTGTSGSYEQYF
many,TRBJ2-5,-,TRBV6-5,CASSYGLGETQYF
many,TRBJ1-5,-,TRBV6-2/TRBV6-3,CASSYPPAVQPQHF
many,TRBJ2-5,-,TRBV6-2/TRBV6-3,CASSYLGRGETQYF
many,TRBJ1-5,-,TRBV19,CASRRSAGQPQHF
many,TRBJ2-7,TRBD1,TRBV28,CASSSATGVREQYF
many,TRBJ2-7,-,TRBV20-1,CSALFGGTVSYEQYF
many,TRBJ1-5,-,TRBV5-6,CASSLYRTHSNQPQHF
-,TRBJ1-1,-,TRBV9,CASRASGGSVNTEAFF
many,TRBJ2-2,-,TRBV6-6,CASSPSRGTLKTNANTGELFF
-,TRBJ2-3,TRBD2,TRBV2,CASSERGTSGPRRSTDTQYF
many,TRBJ1-6,-,TRBV4-1,CASSQDGPRGASPLHF
-,TRBJ1-3,-,TRBV20-1,CSARDVGSGNTIYF
many,TRBJ1-5,TRBD1,TRBV6-5,CASSYSRQGSNQPQHF
many,TRBJ1-5,TRBD1,TRBV7-2,CASSLTGTSNQPQHF
many,TRBJ1-1,-,TRBV6-5,CASSYSTGANLAFF
many,TRBJ2-7,TRBD2,TRBV6-1,CASSKGLAGTYEQYF
many,TRBJ2-2,-,TRBV6-1,CASTSDMNTGELFF
many,TRBJ2-5,TRBD1,TRBV3-1,CASSRGQGGRETQYF
-,TRBJ2-5,TRBD2,TRBV5-4,CASSLLNLAGGPRETQYF
many,TRBJ2-6,-,TRBV15,CATSRDLSISGANVLTF
-,TRBJ1-6,TRBD1,TRBV7-2,CASSTQQGSTSPLHF
-,TRBJ2-7,-,TRBV4-2,CASGQGFEQYF
many,TRBJ2-7,TRBD2,TRBV20-1,CSARDPSSGSAYEQYF
many,TRBJ2-7,-,TRBV11-2,CASSFSTNMLSYEQYF
many,TRBJ2-5,-,TRBV29-1,CSVDFQETQYF
many,TRBJ2-2,TRBD2,TRBV14,CASSLLAGSELFF
many,TRBJ2-5,-,TRBV6-5,CASSYSMAGKTETQYF
many,TRBJ1-2,TRBD1,TRBV30,CAWMGQGVSNYGYTF
many,TRBJ1-5,-,TRBV28,CASSQIRVGGNQPQHF
-,TRBJ1-3,-,TRBV19,CASSMGSYSSGNTIYF
-,TRBJ2-5,-,TRBV30,CAWRIIRPPETQYF
-,TRBJ2-7,-,TRBV7-9,CASSEIEDGNYEQYF
many,TRBJ1-6,-,TRBV27,CASSLLADRTSYSPLHF
many,TRBJ2-4,-,TRBV6-1,CASSSPGLSNIQYF